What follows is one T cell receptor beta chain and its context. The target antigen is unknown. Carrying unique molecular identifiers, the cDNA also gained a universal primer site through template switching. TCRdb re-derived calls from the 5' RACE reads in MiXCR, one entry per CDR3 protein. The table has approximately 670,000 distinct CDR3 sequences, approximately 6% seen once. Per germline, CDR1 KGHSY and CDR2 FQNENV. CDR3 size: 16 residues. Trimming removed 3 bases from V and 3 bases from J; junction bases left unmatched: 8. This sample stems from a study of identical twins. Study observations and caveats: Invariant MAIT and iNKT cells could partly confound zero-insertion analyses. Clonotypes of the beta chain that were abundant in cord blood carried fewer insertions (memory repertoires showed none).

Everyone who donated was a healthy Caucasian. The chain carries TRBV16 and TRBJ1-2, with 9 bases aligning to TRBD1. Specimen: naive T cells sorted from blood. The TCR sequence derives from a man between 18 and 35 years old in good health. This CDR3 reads CASSHTGTGSYYGYTF. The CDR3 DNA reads TGTGCCAGCAGCCATACCGGGACAGGGTCTTACTATGGCTACACCTTC.